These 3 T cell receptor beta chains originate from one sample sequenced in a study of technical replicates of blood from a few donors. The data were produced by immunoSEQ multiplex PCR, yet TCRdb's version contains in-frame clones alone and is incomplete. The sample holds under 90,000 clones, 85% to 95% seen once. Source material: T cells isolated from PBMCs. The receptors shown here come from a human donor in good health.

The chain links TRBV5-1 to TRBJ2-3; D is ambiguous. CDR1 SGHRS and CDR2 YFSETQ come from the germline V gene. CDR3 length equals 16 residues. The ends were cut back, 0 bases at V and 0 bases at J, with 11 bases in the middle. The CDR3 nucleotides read TGCGCCAGCAGCTTGGATATACGAACTAGCACAGATACGCAGTATTTT. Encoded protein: CASSLDIRTSTDTQYF.

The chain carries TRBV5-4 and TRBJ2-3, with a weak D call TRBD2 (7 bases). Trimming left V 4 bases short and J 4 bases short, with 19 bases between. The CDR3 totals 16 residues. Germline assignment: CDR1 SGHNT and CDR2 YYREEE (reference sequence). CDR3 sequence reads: CASSPNTGGRADTQYF. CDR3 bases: TGTGCCAGCAGCCCCAATACGGGGGGCCGCGCAGATACGCAGTATTTT.

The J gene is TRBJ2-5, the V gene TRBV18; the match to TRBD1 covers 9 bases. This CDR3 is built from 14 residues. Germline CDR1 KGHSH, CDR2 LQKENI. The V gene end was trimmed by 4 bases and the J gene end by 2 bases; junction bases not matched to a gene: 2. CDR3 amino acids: CASSRQGDQETQYF. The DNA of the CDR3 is TGTGCCAGCTCACGACAGGGGGATCAAGAGACCCAGTACTTC. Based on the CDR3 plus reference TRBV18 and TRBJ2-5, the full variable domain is NAGVMQNPRHLVRRRGQEARLRCSPMKGHSHVYWYRQLPEEGLKFMVYLQKENIIDESGMPKERFSAEFPKEGPSILRIQQVVRGDSAAYFCASSRQGDQETQYFGPGTRLLVL.